Following are 21 T cell receptor beta chains from one sample sequenced in a study of blood T cells in healthy people across ages (dated by TCRdb to the mid-2010s). The library was built by means of 5' RACE. Sequencing was performed on an Illumina HiSeq 2500. A second PCR of 7 to 11 cycles was performed with a sample-barcoded 5' primer and a J-beta primer mix. The public reads were run again by TCRdb, first through fastp at Q25 and then through MiXCR, and only productive beta chains were kept. Entries are consolidated by CDR3 protein sequence, retaining the most common genes and DNA. This sample comprises about 800,000 distinct CDR3 sequences, approximately 25% of them detected only once. In total, the top ten clones hold around 3.6% of the sample. These same records also appear under a second study, on T cells of mothers and their children.

The sample taken for sequencing was blood. The receptors originated from a boy younger than 18 in good health.

The chain is built from TRBV20-1 and TRBJ2-7; 9 bases align to TRBD1. Germline CDR1 is DFQATT and CDR2 is SNEGSKA (reference sequence). The CDR3 contains 14 residues. V shed 3 bases, J shed 3 bases, and the junction held 6 bases outside the gene matches. CDR3 nucleotides: TGCAGTGCTAGGCGACTGGACAGGGGCTACGAGCAGTACTTC. Protein sequence: CSARRLDRGYEQYF.

The J gene is TRBJ1-2, the V gene TRBV6-6; D call uncertain. The germline V and J ends were trimmed by 7 bases and 5 bases, with 20 bases remaining between them. Per germline, CDR1 MNHNY and CDR2 SVGAGI (reference sequence). The CDR3 has 15 amino acids. Here the CDR3 reads CASTPPQVIEYGYTF. The CDR3 DNA sequence: TGTGCCAGCACCCCACCCCAGGTTATAGAATATGGCTACACCTTC.

The chain joins TRBV18 to TRBJ2-7, with 12 bases that match TRBD2. V shed 3 bases, J shed 6 bases, and the junction held 9 bases outside the gene matches. CDR1 is KGHSH, CDR2 LQKENI, per germline. The CDR3 is 16 residues long. The CDR3 nucleotides are TGTGCCAGCTCACCGGCGCTAGCGGGGGGGCCGAGCGAGCAGTACTTC. It translates to CASSPALAGGPSEQYF.

This clonotype was picked up a small number of times. This chain links TRBV29-1 with TRBJ2-7, with 8 bases lining up with TRBD1. This CDR3 has 13 residues. Germline V gene sequence: CDR1 SQVTM, CDR2 ANQGSEA. After removal of 7 bases from V and 6 bases from J, the junction contained 11 bases not matched to a gene. CDR3 nucleotides: TGCAGCGCACACGGACAGGGCCTAGGCGAGCAGTACTTC. It encodes CSAHGQGLGEQYF.

This clonotype was seen only a few times. V usage is TRBV29-1 and J usage is TRBJ2-1; D call uncertain. Looked up from germline, CDR1 is SQVTM and CDR2 is ANQGSEA. V gave up 5 bases and J gave up 9 bases, with 11 bases separating them. The CDR3 spans 11 residues. CDR3 amino acids: CSVRAMREQFF. In DNA form, the CDR3 reads TGCAGCGTTCGGGCTATGCGTGAGCAGTTCTTC.

The chain joins TRBV28 to TRBJ2-5; D may correspond to TRBD1 or TRBD2 (5 bases each). The CDR3 sequence is 14 residues long. V lost 4 bases, J lost 1 base, and 10 bases lay in between. Germline CDR1 and CDR2: MDHEN and SYDVKM. CDR3 residues: CASSSEGFQETQYF. The DNA of the CDR3 is TGTGCCAGCAGTTCTGAGGGGTTCCAAGAGACCCAGTACTTC.

V gene TRBV9 combines with J gene TRBJ2-5; the D is unclear. CDR1 is SGDLS and CDR2 is YYNGEE in the germline V gene. CDR3 size: 17 residues. V was shortened by 3 bases and J by 2 bases, with 20 bases between the two germline ends. CDR3 sequence reads: CASSAPSFVGNQETQYF. The CDR3 nucleotides are TGTGCCAGCAGCGCCCCGTCTTTCGTAGGGAATCAAGAGACCCAGTACTTC. The full variable domain, its missing parts supplied by reference TRBV9 and TRBJ2-5, is DSGVTQTPKHLITATGQRVTLRCSPRSGDLSVYWYQQSLDQGLQFLIQYYNGEERAKGNILERFSAQQFPDLHSELNLSSLELGDSALYFCASSAPSFVGNQETQYFGPGTRLLVL.

There are a few counts of this clonotype. V and J are TRBV4-1 and TRBJ1-1; D remains ambiguous. V was trimmed by 1 base and J by 10 bases, leaving 25 bases between them. The V gene's germline CDR1 is MGHRA and CDR2 YSYEKL. This CDR3 is built from 17 residues. The CDR3 DNA reads as TGCGCCAGCAGCCAAGGGAAGTCGGACGGGATCCAACTATCAGCTTTCTTT. As protein: CASSQGKSDGIQLSAFF.

This chain joins TRBV20-1 and TRBJ2-5; 11 positions match TRBD1. The CDR3 has 13 residues. J gave up 5 bases and V 5 bases, and 4 bases lay outside the gene matches. Germline V gives CDR1 DFQATT, CDR2 SNEGSKA (reference sequence). As DNA, the CDR3 is TGCAGTGCTCTCCGGGACAGGGGGGAGACCCAGTACTTC. Translated, it gives CSALRDRGETQYF.

This clonotype was seen a few times. The rearrangement uses TRBV20-1 and TRBJ1-6, with a possible D match to TRBD1 (5 bases). Germline-derived CDR1 and CDR2 are DFQATT and SNEGSKA (reference sequence). The CDR3 totals 15 residues. The V end lost 3 bases, the J end lost 9 bases, and 18 bases lay between the germline ends. The CDR3: CSARTRDAGSSPLHF. In nucleotides, the CDR3 is TGCAGTGCTAGGACCAGGGACGCGGGGAGTTCACCCCTCCACTTT.

This clonotype was seen a few times. The V gene is TRBV3-1, the J gene TRBJ2-1; D could derive from TRBD1 or TRBD2 (5 bases each). In germline, CDR1 is LGHDT, CDR2 YNNKEL (reference sequence). The germline V and J ends were trimmed by 5 bases and 8 bases, with 19 bases remaining between them. The CDR3 is 15 residues long. The CDR3 spells CASSNGPYPGHEQFF. CDR3 sequence (DNA): TGTGCCAGCAGCAACGGACCCTACCCGGGGCATGAGCAGTTCTTC.

V gene TRBV28 combines with J gene TRBJ2-7; TRBD1 agrees at 7 bases. The CDR3 runs 12 residues. The V and J ends lost 9 bases and 3 bases, in that order; junction bases with no gene match: 5. The V gene's germline CDR1 is MDHEN and CDR2 SYDVKM. The CDR3 loop reads CARTGTVYEQYF. Here the CDR3 DNA reads TGTGCCAGAACCGGGACAGTCTACGAGCAGTACTTC.

The rearrangement uses TRBV7-9 and TRBJ2-5; 10 nucleotides align to TRBD2. Germline V gene sequence: CDR1 SEHNR, CDR2 FQNEAQ (reference sequence). The CDR3 spans 15 residues. V lost 6 bases and J lost 7; bases outside the gene matches: 11. The CDR3 bases are TGTGCCAGCAGGGATCTAGCGGGGGCCAAGGGGACCCAGTACTTC. As protein: CASRDLAGAKGTQYF.

The V gene is TRBV28, the J gene TRBJ2-1, with D possibly being TRBD2 (5 bases). Matching the DNA end better, TRBJ2-7 makes the J call doubtful. CDR1 is MDHEN and CDR2 is SYDVKM in the germline V gene. The CDR3 spans 12 residues. Here the CDR3 DNA reads TGTGCCAGCAGTTTTGAGCGGCACGAGCAGTACTTC. Translating gives CASSFERHEQYF.

This clonotype was picked up a small number of times. The chain has TRBV6-5 and TRBJ2-1; 8 bases are a match to TRBD1. The V gene's germline CDR1 is MNHEY and CDR2 SVGAGI. J was trimmed by 5 bases and V by 7 bases; bases with no gene match: 10. This CDR3 has 15 residues. This CDR3 reads CASKSDRGLNNEQFF. The CDR3 region has the DNA TGTGCCAGCAAATCCGACAGGGGACTTAACAATGAGCAGTTCTTC.

This clonotype is a singleton in its sample. The chain carries TRBV6-4 and TRBJ2-3, with 13 bases matching TRBD2. Per germline, CDR1 MRHNA and CDR2 SNTAGT. The CDR3 has 16 residues. V was clipped by 4 bases and J by 3 bases; unmatched bases: 4. The CDR3 region is CASSGLAGGRTDTQYF. DNA of the CDR3: TGTGCCAGCAGTGGACTAGCGGGAGGCAGGACAGATACGCAGTATTTT.

The chain links TRBV9 to TRBJ2-2, with 7 bases fitting TRBD1. Trimming cost V 4 bases and J 5 bases; bases outside gene matches: 11. This CDR3 spans 16 amino acids. Germline CDR1 reads SGDLS; CDR2 reads YYNGEE. CDR3 region: CASSSLRGPLTGELFF. The DNA for the CDR3 is TGTGCCAGCAGCTCCCTTAGGGGGCCACTAACCGGGGAGCTGTTTTTT.

This clonotype was detected only a few times. The chain couples TRBV7-3 to TRBJ2-7; TRBD2 might be the D (5 bases). V was clipped by 1 base and J by 2 bases, with 12 bases between them. The CDR3 extends over 15 amino acids. Germline-derived CDR1 and CDR2 are SGHTA and FQGTGA. The CDR3 region is CASSLSASSPYEQYF. The CDR3 region has the DNA TGTGCCAGCAGCTTAAGCGCTAGCAGCCCCTACGAGCAGTACTTC. Variable domain in full (rest from reference TRBV7-3 and TRBJ2-7): GAGVSQTPSNKVTEKGKYVELRCDPISGHTALYWYRQSLGQGPEFLIYFQGTGAADDSGLPNDRFFAVRPEGSVSTLKIQRTERGDSAVYLCASSLSASSPYEQYFGPGTRLTVT.

This chain joins TRBV29-1 and TRBJ2-1, with 9 bases that match TRBD1. Trimming took 2 bases from V and 6 from J; bases not matched to a gene: 5. Germline V gene data show CDR1 as SQVTM and CDR2 as ANQGSEA. The CDR3 is made up of 14 amino acids. The CDR3 is CSVEKGQGFNEQFF. DNA of the CDR3: TGCAGCGTTGAAAAGGGACAGGGTTTCAATGAGCAGTTCTTC.

CDR3 loop: CASRSTGQSIHGYTF. DNA of the CDR3: TGTGCCAGCAGGAGCACGGGACAGTCAATCCATGGCTACACCTTC. The chain couples TRBV12-3 or TRBV12-4 to TRBJ1-2, with 7 bases that match TRBD1. The CDR3 runs to 15 residues. Trimming took 6 bases from V and 6 from J; bases not matched to a gene: 13.

The chain carries TRBV6-1 and TRBJ2-1; 7 positions match TRBD2. The V gene end was trimmed by 0 bases and the J gene end by 2 bases; junction bases not matched to a gene: 10. Germline CDR1 is MNHNS and CDR2 is SASEGT. This CDR3 comprises 18 residues. Here the CDR3 DNA reads TGTGCCAGCAGTGAAGCCCCTTCGGGGGGTGGCCCCTACAATGAGCAGTTCTTC. Protein sequence: CASSEAPSGGGPYNEQFF.